The present T cell receptor (beta chain) was sequenced within a study of control samples from healthy donors and cancer patients. Per the germline V gene, CDR1 is KGHSH and CDR2 is LQKENI. This CDR3 spans 16 amino acids. The V end was cut by 3 bases, the J end by 0 bases, with 14 bases between. The repertoire was sequenced with immunoSEQ multiplex PCR; TCRdb's copy has only in-frame clones and lacks some. The sample includes 20,000 to 30,000 clones, about 81% of them seen just once. The sequence came from a man between 60 and 75 years old with colorectal cancer. The rearrangement uses TRBV18 and TRBJ1-2, with D uncertain. The sequenced material came from PBMCs. CDR3 nucleotide sequence: TGTGCCAGCTCACCCCAACTGGCGGAAGCTAACTATGGCTACACCTTC. Translation gives CASSPQLAEANYGYTF.